Shown below are 27 T cell receptor beta chains from a single sample sequenced in a study of CXCR3-negative and CXCR3-positive naive CD8 T cells. Study observations and caveats: Relative to CXCR3-negative naive cells, CXCR3-positive naive cells had more hydrophobic TRB CDR3s.

The libraries of TRB cDNA were prepared using 5' RACE with UMI labels. TCRdb re-called the 5' RACE reads and gives one entry per CDR3 protein, without DNA. The clone table shows about 110,000 distinct CDR3 sequences, with the ten largest holding 0.35% to 0.4%. Antigens of these TCRs are unknown. The sample consisted of naive CXCR3+ CD8+ T cells from blood. Subset denoted: CD45RO-CCR7+CD27+CD95- naive CD8+ T cells expressing CXCR3 (TNR3+). The receptor source for this set is a human donor in good health. Some clones in this sample may be carry-over from other donors' samples.

This chain uses TRBV28 with TRBJ2-5; TCRdb picks TRBD1, but there is no DNA to check that call. This CDR3 comprises 12 residues. CDR1 MDHEN and CDR2 SYDVKM come from the germline V gene. CDR3 protein: CASNRGAETQYF.

J is TRBJ2-7 and V is TRBV11-1. This CDR3 is built from 14 residues. In germline, CDR1 is SGHAT, CDR2 FQDESV (reference sequence). CDR3 sequence reads: CASSLAGHSYEQYF. The full variable domain, in which reference TRBV11-1 and TRBJ2-7 provide the parts outside the CDR3, is EAEVAQSPRYKITEKSQAVAFWCDPISGHATLYWYRQILGQGPELLVQFQDESVVDDSQLPKDRFSAERLKGVDSTLKIQPAELGDSAMYLCASSLAGHSYEQYFGPGTRLTVT.

V usage is TRBV7-3 and J usage is TRBJ2-7; TCRdb reports TRBD1, a call that lacks DNA to check it against. The CDR3 is made up of 14 amino acids. Germline CDR1 reads SGHTA; CDR2 reads FQGTGA. CDR3 amino acids: CASSLGDITYEQYF.

The CDR3 loop reads CASSLSTGAEEQYF. The V and J genes are TRBV7-9 and TRBJ2-7; the TRBD1 assignment by TCRdb is unverifiable without DNA. Germline-derived CDR1 and CDR2 are SEHNR and FQNEAQ (reference sequence). The CDR3 has 14 residues.

The gene calls are TRBV9 and TRBJ1-1. The CDR3 length is 14 residues. Germline V gives CDR1 SGDLS, CDR2 YYNGEE. This chain's CDR3 is CASSPSQVYTEAFF.

V gene TRBV29-1 combines with J gene TRBJ2-3. The V gene's germline CDR1 is SQVTM and CDR2 ANQGSEA. The CDR3 consists of 13 residues. CDR3 amino acids: CSVDDTLTDTQYF.

CDR3 sequence reads: CASSDGRGRKETQYF. The V gene is TRBV21-1, the J gene TRBJ2-5; lacking DNA, the TRBD1 call made by TCRdb goes unchecked. TRBV21-1 is a pseudogene segment. This CDR3 has 15 amino acids.

The genes are TRBV19 and TRBJ2-1; checking the TCRdb D call of TRBD2 is not possible without DNA. From germline, CDR1 is LNHDA and CDR2 SQIVND (reference sequence). The CDR3 sequence is 12 residues long. CDR3 sequence: CASKGLAGEQFF. The variable domain in full, with the rest retrieved from reference TRBV19 and TRBJ2-1, is DGGITQSPKYLFRKEGQNVTLSCEQNLNHDAMYWYRQDPGQGLRLIYYSQIVNDFQKGDIAEGYSVSREKKESFPLTVTSAQKNPTAFYLCASKGLAGEQFFGPGTRLTVL.

The J gene is TRBJ1-3, the V gene TRBV4-1; without DNA, the TCRdb call of TRBD1 cannot be checked. Looked up from germline, CDR1 is MGHRA and CDR2 is YSYEKL. The CDR3 is made up of 15 amino acids. CDR3: CASSQSRGSGNTIYF.

The CDR3 protein is CASSSDPGTRTYLTDTQYF. The chain couples TRBV7-2 to TRBJ2-3; TCRdb names TRBD2, which stays unverified in the absence of DNA. This CDR3 is 19 amino acids long. The germline V gene encodes CDR1 SGHTA and CDR2 FQGNSA.

The chain has TRBV10-3 and TRBJ1-2. Per the germline V gene, CDR1 is ENHRY and CDR2 is SYGVKD. The CDR3 sequence is 13 residues long. The CDR3 spells CATSLSPNYGYTF.

CDR3 in amino acids: CASSESLAGGPNEQFF. This chain uses TRBV10-1 with TRBJ2-1; TCRdb reports TRBD2, a call that lacks DNA to check it against. Germline CDR1 and CDR2: WNHNN and SYGVQD (reference sequence). The CDR3 has 16 residues.

This chain uses TRBV4-2 with TRBJ2-5; the TCRdb D gene call, TRBD2, has no DNA to confirm it. The CDR3 extends over 17 amino acids. Germline lookup yields CDR1 LGHNA and CDR2 YNFKEQ. The CDR3 region is CASSHDELAGGRETQYF.

The chain combines TRBV4-1 with TRBJ2-7. Germline V CDR1 and CDR2: MGHRA, YSYEKL. The CDR3 runs 13 residues. The CDR3 sequence: CASSQVSGREQYF.

CDR3 sequence: CASSLQAAGANNEQFF. The rearrangement joins TRBV6-6 to TRBJ2-1; TCRdb designates TRBD1, a call that cannot be tested without DNA. Germline V gene lookup returns CDR1 MNHNY and CDR2 SVGAGI (reference sequence). CDR3 length equals 16 residues.

V gene TRBV29-1 combines with J gene TRBJ2-7; TCRdb selects TRBD1, and the lack of DNA leaves this call unchecked. The CDR3 has 12 residues. CDR1 and CDR2 from the germline V gene are SQVTM and ANQGSEA. The CDR3 region is CSVEDSGPEQYF.

This sequence joins TRBV24-1 and TRBJ2-1. The CDR3 is made up of 12 amino acids. The V gene's germline CDR1 is KGHDR and CDR2 SFDVKD. The CDR3 sequence: CATSDFGNEQFF.

CDR3 residues: CASSGGTKRTNYGYTF. The V call is TRBV25-1, the J call TRBJ1-2. The germline CDR1 and CDR2 sequences are MGHDK and SYGVNS. This CDR3 is 16 amino acids long.

The chain couples TRBV12-3 or TRBV12-4 to TRBJ2-3; TCRdb calls TRBD1, which cannot be checked without DNA. The CDR3 spans 14 residues. CDR3: CASSSGQSTDTQYF.

The chain joins TRBV28 to TRBJ2-7; TCRdb indicates TRBD1, and absent DNA this call remains unverified. Germline-derived CDR1 and CDR2 are MDHEN and SYDVKM. The CDR3 is 16 residues long. CDR3 sequence reads: CASSLGWGRATYEQYF.

V gene TRBV12-3 or TRBV12-4 combines with J gene TRBJ1-5; with no DNA, the TCRdb D assignment of TRBD1 cannot be verified. The CDR3 length is 14 residues. CDR3 loop: CASSWTVFGQPQHF.

The chain joins TRBV30 to TRBJ1-1; TCRdb reports TRBD1, a call that lacks DNA to check it against. The germline V gene encodes CDR1 GTSNPN and CDR2 SVGIG (reference sequence). This CDR3 has 12 residues. CDR3: CAWNQGNTEAFF.

This CDR3 is CASSYEGQMNTEAFF. The chain carries TRBV7-2 and TRBJ1-1; the TRBD1 assignment by TCRdb is unverifiable without DNA. Per the germline V gene, CDR1 is SGHTA and CDR2 is FQGNSA. The CDR3 has 15 residues.

This chain links TRBV12-3 or TRBV12-4 with TRBJ2-3; no DNA is available, so the TRBD1 call from TCRdb remains unchecked. The CDR3 loop spans 12 amino acids. The CDR3 protein is CATGVGTDTQYF.

The chain carries TRBV5-5 and TRBJ1-5; the TCRdb D gene call, TRBD1, has no DNA to confirm it. Germline V gene sequence: CDR1 SGHKS, CDR2 YYEKEE (reference sequence). This CDR3 region has 15 residues. CDR3: CASSLAGKGMQPQHF.

The rearrangement joins TRBV30 to TRBJ2-7; TCRdb's assignment of TRBD1 cannot be checked, as there is no DNA. This CDR3 is built from 13 residues. The germline CDR1 and CDR2 sequences are GTSNPN and SVGIG (reference sequence). CDR3 protein: CASEGGGIYEQYF.

The chain recombines TRBV3-1 with TRBJ2-1; the TCRdb call, TRBD2, lacks DNA for checking. The CDR3 runs to 16 residues. From germline, CDR1 is LGHDT and CDR2 YNNKEL (reference sequence). CDR3 region: CASSQEPLAGRNEQFF.